A single sample is the source of the 15 T cell receptor beta chains below, sequenced in a study of OX40 agonist ivuxolimab in advanced cancers. The protocol was immunoSEQ multiplex PCR, while the TCRdb copy is restricted to in-frame clones and leaves out a portion. The table has tens of thousands of clones, more than 70% seen once; the top ten hold 6.5%. The sample was CD4+ or CD8+ T cells sorted from blood, taken in a trial of the OX40 agonist ivuxolimab. These receptors were collected from an adult with an advanced solid tumor such as melanoma, head and neck, liver or kidney cancer.

This chain joins TRBV6-4 and TRBJ2-1; tentative D call: TRBD2 (6 bases). V shed 5 bases and J shed 5 bases, with 10 bases lying between them. CDR1 and CDR2 (germline): MRHNA, SNTAGT. The CDR3 extends over 13 amino acids. CDR3 region: CASSRLANNEQFF. CDR3 nucleotides: TGTGCCAGCAGTCGTCTAGCGAACAATGAGCAGTTCTTC.

This clone was detected only once. V usage is TRBV5-4 and J usage is TRBJ2-5, with 11 positions matching TRBD2. CDR1 is SGHNT, CDR2 YYREEE, per germline (reference sequence). Germline trimming cut 1 base from V and 5 bases from J; bases unmatched to any gene: 10. The CDR3 is made up of 17 amino acids. For the CDR3, the DNA is TGTGCCAGCAGCTTGTGGGGTAGCGGGGGGGTTAGGGAGACCCAGTACTTC. Encoded protein: CASSLWGSGGVRETQYF. The whole variable domain, remainder taken from reference TRBV5-4 and TRBJ2-5, is ETGVTQSPTHLIKTRGQQVTLRCSSQSGHNTVSWYQQALGQGPQFIFQYYREEENGRGNFPPRFSGLQFPNYSSELNVNALELDDSALYLCASSLWGSGGVRETQYFGPGTRLLVL.

In DNA form, the CDR3 reads TGTGCCAGCAGCCTGCTAGCGGGGGGCGTCTCGATCGATGAGCAGTTCTTC. This gives the protein CASSLLAGGVSIDEQFF. The chain joins TRBV5-4 to TRBJ2-1, with 11 nucleotides matching TRBD2. The germline gives CDR1 SGHNT, CDR2 YYREEE (reference sequence). The CDR3 length is 17 residues. Trimming at V came to 4 bases and at J to 8 bases, leaving 14 bases not matched to a gene.

The chain has TRBV5-1 and TRBJ1-1; 7 nucleotides align to TRBD1. After removal of 4 bases from V and 11 bases from J, the junction contained 11 bases not matched to a gene. The CDR3 is made up of 13 amino acids. The germline gives CDR1 SGHRS, CDR2 YFSETQ. CDR3: CASSVDREVGAFF. The CDR3 nucleotides read TGCGCCAGCAGCGTCGACAGGGAAGTTGGGGCTTTCTTT.

This clone was seen just once. This sequence joins TRBV5-1 and TRBJ2-1, with TRBD1 matching 9 bases. This CDR3 has 15 residues. Germline V gene data show CDR1 as SGHRS and CDR2 as YFSETQ. With 4 bases clipped from V and 1 base from J, the junction kept 3 bases outside the gene matches. Here the CDR3 reads CASSPGQGSYNEQFF. The CDR3 nucleotides are TGCGCCAGCAGCCCTGGACAGGGGTCCTACAATGAGCAGTTCTTC.

The J gene is TRBJ1-1, the V gene TRBV11-2, with no clear D. This CDR3 region has 11 residues. V lost 6 bases and J lost 7, with 9 bases in between. Germline values: CDR1 SGHAT, CDR2 FQNNGV. The CDR3 reads CASSYRDEAFF. The CDR3 DNA follows: TGTGCCAGCAGTTACCGGGATGAAGCTTTCTTT.

The chain is built from TRBV14 and TRBJ2-3; D call uncertain. Trimming took off 0 bases at V and 3 bases at J, with 13 bases between the two ends. Germline values: CDR1 SGHDN, CDR2 FVKESK. This CDR3 is built from 16 residues. For the CDR3, the DNA is TGTGCCAGCAGCCAAGATGTGAGTAAGGGAACAGATACGCAGTATTTT. Translation: CASSQDVSKGTDTQYF.

The V gene is TRBV7-3, the J gene TRBJ2-2, with D hard to call. Germline loops: CDR1 SGHTA, CDR2 FQGTGA. The CDR3 spans 13 residues. V was shortened by 8 bases and J by 8 bases, with 15 bases between the two germline ends. CDR3: CASRRASQGELFF. Written as DNA, the CDR3 is TGTGCCAGCCGCCGGGCTTCCCAGGGGGAGCTGTTTTTT.

The chain employs TRBV7-9 and TRBJ2-2; D unresolved. V lost 3 bases, J lost 5 bases, and 13 bases lay in between. The CDR3 has 15 amino acids. Germline V gene data show CDR1 as SEHNR and CDR2 as FQNEAQ (reference sequence). The DNA for the CDR3 is TGTGCCAGCAGCTTTCGGCAGACGGTAACCGGGGAGCTGTTTTTT. Translation gives CASSFRQTVTGELFF.

The V gene is TRBV15, the J gene TRBJ2-7; tentatively, D is TRBD2 (5 bases). The length of the CDR3 is 13 residues. V lost 5 bases, J lost 2 bases, and 10 bases lay in between. CDR1 is LNHNV, CDR2 YYDKDF, per germline (reference sequence). For the CDR3, the DNA is TGTGCCACCAGCCCCGAGGGCCCCTACGAGCAGTACTTC. Amino acids: CATSPEGPYEQYF. The entire variable domain, with the rest obtained from reference TRBV15 and TRBJ2-7, is as follows: DAMVIQNPRYQVTQFGKPVTLSCSQTLNHNVMYWYQQKSSQAPKLLFHYYDKDFNNEADTPDNFQSRRPNTSFCFLDIRSPGLGDTAMYLCATSPEGPYEQYFGPGTRLTVT.

This clone has only one observation. V gene TRBV28 combines with J gene TRBJ2-2; a weak D match, TRBD1 (6 bases). V was trimmed by 5 bases and J by 9 bases, leaving 10 bases between them. Looked up from germline, CDR1 is MDHEN and CDR2 is SYDVKM. The CDR3 sequence is 12 residues long. CDR3 residues: CASSEDSWELFF. The CDR3 nucleotides read TGTGCCAGCAGTGAGGACAGCTGGGAGCTGTTTTTT.

The genes are TRBV6-1 and TRBJ2-2, with 8 nucleotides matching TRBD1. This CDR3 spans 14 amino acids. V shed 4 bases and J 7 bases; nucleotides not matched to a gene: 5. The germline gives CDR1 MNHNS, CDR2 SASEGT. CDR3 sequence reads: CASSGRGPDGELFF. The CDR3 DNA follows: TGTGCCAGCAGTGGCAGGGGGCCGGACGGGGAGCTGTTTTTT.

The chain couples TRBV27 to TRBJ2-6, with 10 bases lining up with TRBD1. V lost 5 bases and J lost 0; bases outside the gene matches: 10. The CDR3 is 19 residues long. The V gene's germline CDR1 is MNHEY and CDR2 SMNVEV (reference sequence). The CDR3 loop is CASSRRTGTGASGANVLTF. CDR3 sequence (DNA): TGTGCCAGCAGTCGGCGAACCGGGACAGGGGCCTCTGGGGCCAACGTCCTGACTTTC.

This clone was picked up a small number of times. In DNA form, the CDR3 reads TGTGCCAGCTCACTTACAGGCCACGAAAAACTGTTTTTT. Amino acid sequence: CASSLTGHEKLFF. The chain joins TRBV18 to TRBJ1-4, with D perhaps matching TRBD1 (5 bases). Germline lookup yields CDR1 KGHSH and CDR2 LQKENI. Trimming stripped 4 bases from V and 8 bases from J, with 11 bases between. The CDR3 has 13 residues.

Remarks on this clone: Within the sample, other DNA sequences also encode this same CDR3. The rearrangement links TRBV6-5 to TRBJ1-5; D gene uncertain. This CDR3 comprises 15 residues. V shed 0 bases and J shed 4 bases, with 10 bases lying between them. Germline V gene sequence: CDR1 MNHEY, CDR2 SVGAGI. CDR3 bases: TGTGCCAGCAGTTACTCGCGGACGGGAAATCAGCCCCAGCATTTT. Translation: CASSYSRTGNQPQHF.